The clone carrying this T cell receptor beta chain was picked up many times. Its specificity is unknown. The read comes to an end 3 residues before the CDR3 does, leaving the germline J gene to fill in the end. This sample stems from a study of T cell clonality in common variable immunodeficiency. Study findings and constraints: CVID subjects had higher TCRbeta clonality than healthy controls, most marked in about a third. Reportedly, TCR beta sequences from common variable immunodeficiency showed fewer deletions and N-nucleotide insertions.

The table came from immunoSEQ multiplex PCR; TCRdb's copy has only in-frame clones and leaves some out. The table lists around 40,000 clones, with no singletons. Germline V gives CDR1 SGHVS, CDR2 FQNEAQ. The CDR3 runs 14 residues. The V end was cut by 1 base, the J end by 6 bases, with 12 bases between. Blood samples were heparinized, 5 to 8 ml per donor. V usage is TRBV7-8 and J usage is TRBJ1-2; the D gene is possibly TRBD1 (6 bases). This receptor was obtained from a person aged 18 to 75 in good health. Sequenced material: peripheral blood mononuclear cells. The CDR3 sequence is CASSLVGGPDGYTF. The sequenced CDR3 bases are TGTGCCAGCAGCTTAGTGGGGGGGCCGGATGGC.